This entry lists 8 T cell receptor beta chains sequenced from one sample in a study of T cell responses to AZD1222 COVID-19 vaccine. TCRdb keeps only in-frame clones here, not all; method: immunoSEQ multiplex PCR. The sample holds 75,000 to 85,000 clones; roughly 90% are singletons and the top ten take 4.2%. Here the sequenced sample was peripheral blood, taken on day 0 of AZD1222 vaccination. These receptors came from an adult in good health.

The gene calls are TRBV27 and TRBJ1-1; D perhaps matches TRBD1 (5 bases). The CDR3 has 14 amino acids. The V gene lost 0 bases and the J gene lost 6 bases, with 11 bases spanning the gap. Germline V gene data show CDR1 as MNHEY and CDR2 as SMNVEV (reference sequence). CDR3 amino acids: CASSLSPGLPEAFF. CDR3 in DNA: TGTGCCAGCAGTTTATCGCCGGGACTCCCTGAAGCTTTCTTT.

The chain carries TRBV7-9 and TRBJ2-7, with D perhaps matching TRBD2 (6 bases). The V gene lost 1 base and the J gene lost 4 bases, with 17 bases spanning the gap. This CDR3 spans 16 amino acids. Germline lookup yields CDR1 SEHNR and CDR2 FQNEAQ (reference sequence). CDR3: CASSLVPGVAAYEQYF. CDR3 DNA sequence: TGTGCCAGCAGCTTAGTCCCCGGGGTAGCGGCATACGAGCAGTACTTC.

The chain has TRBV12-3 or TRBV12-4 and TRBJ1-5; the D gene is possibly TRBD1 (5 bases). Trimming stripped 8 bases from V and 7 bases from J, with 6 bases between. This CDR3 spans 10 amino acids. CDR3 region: CASGGQPQHF. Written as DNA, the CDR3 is TGTGCCAGCGGGGGGCAGCCCCAGCATTTT.

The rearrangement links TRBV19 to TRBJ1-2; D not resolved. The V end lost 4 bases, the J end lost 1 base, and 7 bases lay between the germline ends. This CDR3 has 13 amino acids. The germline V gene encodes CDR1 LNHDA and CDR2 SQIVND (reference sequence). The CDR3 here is CASSREINYGYTF. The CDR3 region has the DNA TGTGCCAGTAGTAGAGAGATTAACTATGGCTACACCTTC.

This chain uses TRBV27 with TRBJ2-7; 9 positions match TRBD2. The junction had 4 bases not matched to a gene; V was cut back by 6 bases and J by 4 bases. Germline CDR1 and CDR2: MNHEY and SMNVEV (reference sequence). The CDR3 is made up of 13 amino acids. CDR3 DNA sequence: TGTGCCAGCAGACTAGCGGGCCGGTACGAGCAGTACTTC. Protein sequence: CASRLAGRYEQYF.

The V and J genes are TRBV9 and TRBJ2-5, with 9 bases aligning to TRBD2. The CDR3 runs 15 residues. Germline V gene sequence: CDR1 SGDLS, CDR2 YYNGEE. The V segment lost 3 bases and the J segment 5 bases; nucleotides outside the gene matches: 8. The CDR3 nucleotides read TGTGCCAGCAGCGCAAGTAGCGGGAGCAAGGAGACCCAGTACTTC. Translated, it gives CASSASSGSKETQYF.

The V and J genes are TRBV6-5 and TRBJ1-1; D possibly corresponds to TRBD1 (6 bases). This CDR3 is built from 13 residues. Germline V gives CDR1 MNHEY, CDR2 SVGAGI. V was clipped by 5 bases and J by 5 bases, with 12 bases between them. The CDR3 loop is CASSTGSVTEAFF. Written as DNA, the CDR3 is TGTGCCAGCAGTACAGGGTCGGTTACTGAAGCTTTCTTT.

The CDR3 DNA reads TGTGCCAGCAGACCCTCAGGGGTGACTGAAGCTTTCTTT. It specifies CASRPSGVTEAFF. The chain is built from TRBV12-3 or TRBV12-4 and TRBJ1-1, with D maybe TRBD1 (6 bases). This CDR3 spans 13 amino acids. V gave up 6 bases and J gave up 5 bases, with 13 bases separating them.